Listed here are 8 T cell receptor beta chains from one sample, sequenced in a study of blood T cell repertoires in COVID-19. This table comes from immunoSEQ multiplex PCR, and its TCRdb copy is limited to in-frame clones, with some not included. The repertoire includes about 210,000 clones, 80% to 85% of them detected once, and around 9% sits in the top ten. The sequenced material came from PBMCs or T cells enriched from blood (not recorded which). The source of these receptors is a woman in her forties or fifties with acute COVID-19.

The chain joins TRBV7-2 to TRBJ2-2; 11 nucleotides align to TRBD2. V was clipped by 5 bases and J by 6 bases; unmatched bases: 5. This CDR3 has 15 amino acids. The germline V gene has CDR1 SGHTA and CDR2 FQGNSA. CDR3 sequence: CASSRVSGGAGELFF. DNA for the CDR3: TGTGCCAGCAGCCGTGTTAGCGGGGGGGCCGGGGAGCTGTTTTTT.

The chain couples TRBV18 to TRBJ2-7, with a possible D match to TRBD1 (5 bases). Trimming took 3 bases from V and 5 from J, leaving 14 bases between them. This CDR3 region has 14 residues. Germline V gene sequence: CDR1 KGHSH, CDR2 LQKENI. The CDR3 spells CASSPISRGHEQYF. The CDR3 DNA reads TGTGCCAGCTCACCCATTTCTAGGGGCCACGAGCAGTACTTC.

The CDR3 reads CASSVGADGIPVGYTF. The CDR3 DNA reads TGCGCCAGCAGCGTGGGGGCAGATGGTATTCCGGTTGGCTACACCTTC. J is TRBJ1-2 and V is TRBV5-1; a possible D gene is TRBD1 (6 bases). Per germline, CDR1 SGHRS and CDR2 YFSETQ. This CDR3 comprises 16 residues. Trimming pared 4 bases from V and 7 bases from J, leaving 23 bases between.

CDR3 region: CASIDRNNSPLHF. DNA for the CDR3: TGTGCCAGTATAGACAGAAATAATTCACCCCTCCACTTT. V and J are TRBV28 and TRBJ1-6; D is perhaps TRBD1 (5 bases). V lost 9 bases to trimming and J lost 5 bases, with 11 bases between them. In germline, CDR1 is MDHEN, CDR2 SYDVKM. The CDR3 consists of 13 residues. Drawing the rest from reference TRBV28 and TRBJ1-6, the complete variable domain is DVKVTQSSRYLVKRTGEKVFLECVQDMDHENMFWYRQDPGLGLRLIYFSYDVKMKEKGDIPEGYSVSREKKERFSLILESASTNQTSMYLCASIDRNNSPLHFGNGTRLTVT.

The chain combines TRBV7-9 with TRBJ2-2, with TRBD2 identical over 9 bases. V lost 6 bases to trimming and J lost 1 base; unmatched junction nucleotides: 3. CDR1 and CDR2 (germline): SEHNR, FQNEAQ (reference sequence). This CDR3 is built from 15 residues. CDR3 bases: TGTGCCAGCAGACCGACTAGCGGGAACACCGGGGAGCTGTTTTTT. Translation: CASRPTSGNTGELFF.

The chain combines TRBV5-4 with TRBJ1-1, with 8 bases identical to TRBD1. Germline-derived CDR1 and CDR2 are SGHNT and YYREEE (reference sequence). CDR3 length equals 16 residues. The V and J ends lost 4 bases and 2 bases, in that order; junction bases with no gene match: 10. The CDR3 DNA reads TGTGCCAGCAGCCAAGGACAGGGAGCCTCCAACACTGAAGCTTTCTTT. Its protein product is CASSQGQGASNTEAFF.

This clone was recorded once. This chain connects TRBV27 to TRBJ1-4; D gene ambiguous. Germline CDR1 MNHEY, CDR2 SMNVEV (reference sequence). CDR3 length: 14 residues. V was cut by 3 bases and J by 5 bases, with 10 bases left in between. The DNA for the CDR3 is TGTGCCAGCAGTTTTGGGCAGCGGAATGAAAAACTGTTTTTT. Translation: CASSFGQRNEKLFF.

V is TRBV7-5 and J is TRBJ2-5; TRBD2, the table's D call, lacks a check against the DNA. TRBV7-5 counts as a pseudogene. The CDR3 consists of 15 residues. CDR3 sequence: CVRSLRRRGRETQYF. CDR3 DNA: TGTGTCAGAAGCTTAAGGCGCAGAGGGAGAGAGACCCAGTACTTC.